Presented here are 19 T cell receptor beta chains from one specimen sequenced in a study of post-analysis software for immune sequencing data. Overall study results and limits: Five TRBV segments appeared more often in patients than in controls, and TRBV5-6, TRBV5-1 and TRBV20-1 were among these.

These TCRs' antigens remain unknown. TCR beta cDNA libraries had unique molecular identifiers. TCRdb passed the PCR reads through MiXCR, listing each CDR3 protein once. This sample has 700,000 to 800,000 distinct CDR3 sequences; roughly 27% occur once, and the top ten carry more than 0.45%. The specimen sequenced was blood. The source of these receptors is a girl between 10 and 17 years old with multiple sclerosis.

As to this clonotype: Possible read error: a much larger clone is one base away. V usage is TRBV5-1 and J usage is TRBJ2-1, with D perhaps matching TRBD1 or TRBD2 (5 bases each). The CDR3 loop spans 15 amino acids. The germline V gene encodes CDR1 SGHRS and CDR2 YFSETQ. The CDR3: CASGLGESSYNEQFF. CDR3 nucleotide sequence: TGCGCCAGCGGCTTGGGGGAAAGCTCCTACAATGAGCAGTTCTTC.

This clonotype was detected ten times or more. CDR3 sequence: CASSLGANYGYTF. The DNA for the CDR3 is TGTGCCAGCAGCTTAGGCGCTAACTATGGCTACACCTTC. The chain joins TRBV7-2 to TRBJ1-2; D unresolved. Germline values: CDR1 SGHTA, CDR2 FQGNSA. V was clipped by 1 base and J by 0 bases, with 3 bases between them. This CDR3 has 13 amino acids.

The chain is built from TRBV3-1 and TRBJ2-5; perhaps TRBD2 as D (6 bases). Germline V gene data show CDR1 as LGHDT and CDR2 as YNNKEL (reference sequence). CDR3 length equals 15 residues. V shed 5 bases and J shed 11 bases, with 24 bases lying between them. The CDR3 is CASSENRGSLEEQYF. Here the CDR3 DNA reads TGTGCCAGCAGCGAGAATCGGGGGTCTCTAGAGGAGCAGTACTTC.

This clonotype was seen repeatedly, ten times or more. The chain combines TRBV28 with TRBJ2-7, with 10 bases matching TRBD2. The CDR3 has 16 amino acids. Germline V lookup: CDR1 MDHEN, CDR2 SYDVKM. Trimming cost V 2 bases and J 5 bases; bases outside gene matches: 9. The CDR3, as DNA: TGTGCCAGCAGTTTAGTCGGGCTAGCGGGAGTCCACGAGCAGTACTTC. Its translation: CASSLVGLAGVHEQYF.

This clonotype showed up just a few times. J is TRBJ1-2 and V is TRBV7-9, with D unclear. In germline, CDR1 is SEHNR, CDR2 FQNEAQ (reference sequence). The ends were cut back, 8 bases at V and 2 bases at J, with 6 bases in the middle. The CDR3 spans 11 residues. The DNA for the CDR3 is TGTGCCAGCGAAATGAACTATGGCTACACCTTC. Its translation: CASEMNYGYTF.

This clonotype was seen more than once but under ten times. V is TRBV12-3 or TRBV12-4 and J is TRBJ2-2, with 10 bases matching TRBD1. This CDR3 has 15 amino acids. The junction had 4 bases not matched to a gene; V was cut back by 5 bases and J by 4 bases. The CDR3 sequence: CASSLGTGVTGELFF. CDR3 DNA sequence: TGTGCCAGCAGTCTCGGGACAGGGGTCACCGGGGAGCTGTTTTTT.

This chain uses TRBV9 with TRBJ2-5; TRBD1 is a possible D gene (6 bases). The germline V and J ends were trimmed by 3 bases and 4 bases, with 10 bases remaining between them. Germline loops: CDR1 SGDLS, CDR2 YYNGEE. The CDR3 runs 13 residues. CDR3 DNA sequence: TGTGCCAGCAGCGCAGGGGAGACAGAGACCCAGTACTTC. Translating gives CASSAGETETQYF.

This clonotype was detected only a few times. In nucleotides, the CDR3 is TGTGCCAGCAGTCGCACAATGACAGGGGCAGATCAGCCCCAGCATTTT. Its translation: CASSRTMTGADQPQHF. The chain couples TRBV6-5 to TRBJ1-5; 8 bases match TRBD1. V was clipped by 5 bases and J by 5 bases; unmatched bases: 11. This CDR3 has 16 residues. The germline V gene has CDR1 MNHEY and CDR2 SVGAGI.

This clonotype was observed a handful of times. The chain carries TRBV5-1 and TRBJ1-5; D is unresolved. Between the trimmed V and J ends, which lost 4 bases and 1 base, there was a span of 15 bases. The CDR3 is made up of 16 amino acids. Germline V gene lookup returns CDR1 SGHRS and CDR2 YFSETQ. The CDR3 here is CASSPDGRGSNQPQHF. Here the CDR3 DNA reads TGCGCCAGCAGCCCGGACGGCAGAGGGAGCAATCAGCCCCAGCATTTT.

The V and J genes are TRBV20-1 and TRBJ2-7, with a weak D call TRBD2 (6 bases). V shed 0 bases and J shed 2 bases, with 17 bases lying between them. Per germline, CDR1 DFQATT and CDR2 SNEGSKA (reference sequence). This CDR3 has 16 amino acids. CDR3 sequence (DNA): TGCAGTGCTAGAGACGGCCAGGGACTCCCCCCCTACGAGCAGTACTTC. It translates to CSARDGQGLPPYEQYF.

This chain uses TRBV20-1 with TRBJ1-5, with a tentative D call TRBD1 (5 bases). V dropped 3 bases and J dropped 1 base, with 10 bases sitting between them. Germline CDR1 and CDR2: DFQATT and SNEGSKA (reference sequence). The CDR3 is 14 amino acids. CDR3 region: CSASHGASNQPQHF. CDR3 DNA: TGCAGTGCTAGCCACGGGGCAAGCAATCAGCCCCAGCATTTT.

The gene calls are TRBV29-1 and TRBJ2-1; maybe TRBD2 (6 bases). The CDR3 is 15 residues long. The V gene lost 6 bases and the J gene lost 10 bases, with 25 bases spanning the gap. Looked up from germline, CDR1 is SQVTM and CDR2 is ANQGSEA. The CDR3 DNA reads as TGCAGCGTCCTGGGGCTGGAGGGCACCCTCGGGGAGCAGTTCTTC. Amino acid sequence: CSVLGLEGTLGEQFF.

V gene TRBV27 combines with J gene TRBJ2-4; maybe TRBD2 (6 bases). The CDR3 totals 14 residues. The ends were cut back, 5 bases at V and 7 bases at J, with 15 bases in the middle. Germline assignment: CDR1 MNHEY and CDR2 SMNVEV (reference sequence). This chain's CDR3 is CASSAPGVENIQYF. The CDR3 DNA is TGTGCCAGCAGTGCACCGGGAGTGGAGAACATTCAGTACTTC.

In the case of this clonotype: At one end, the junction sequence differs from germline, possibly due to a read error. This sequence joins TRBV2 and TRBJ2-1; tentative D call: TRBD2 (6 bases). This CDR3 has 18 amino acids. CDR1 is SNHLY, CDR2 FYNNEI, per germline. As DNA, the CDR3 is TGTGCCAGCAGAGAAGACCACGGGACTGGCGGGCGGTACAATGAGCAGTTCTTC. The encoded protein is CASREDHGTGGRYNEQFF.

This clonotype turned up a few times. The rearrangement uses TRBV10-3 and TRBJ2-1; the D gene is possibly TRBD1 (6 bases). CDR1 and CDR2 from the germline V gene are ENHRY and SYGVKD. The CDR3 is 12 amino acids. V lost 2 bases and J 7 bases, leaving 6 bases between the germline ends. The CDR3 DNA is TGTGCCATCAGTGAGCAGGGGAATGAGCAGTTCTTC. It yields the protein CAISEQGNEQFF.

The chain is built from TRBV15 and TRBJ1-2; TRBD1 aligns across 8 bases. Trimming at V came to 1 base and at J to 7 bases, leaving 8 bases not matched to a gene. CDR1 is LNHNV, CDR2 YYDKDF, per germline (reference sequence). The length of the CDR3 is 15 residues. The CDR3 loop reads CATSRGGQGPSGYTF. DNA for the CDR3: TGTGCCACCAGCAGAGGCGGACAGGGCCCCTCTGGCTACACCTTC.

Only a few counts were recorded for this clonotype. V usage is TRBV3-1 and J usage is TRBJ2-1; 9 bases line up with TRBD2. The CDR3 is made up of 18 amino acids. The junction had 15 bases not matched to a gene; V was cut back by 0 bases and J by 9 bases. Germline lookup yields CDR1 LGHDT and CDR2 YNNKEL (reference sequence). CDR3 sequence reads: CASSQDLEREAHWSEQFF. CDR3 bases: TGTGCCAGCAGCCAAGATCTTGAGCGGGAGGCCCACTGGAGTGAGCAGTTCTTC.

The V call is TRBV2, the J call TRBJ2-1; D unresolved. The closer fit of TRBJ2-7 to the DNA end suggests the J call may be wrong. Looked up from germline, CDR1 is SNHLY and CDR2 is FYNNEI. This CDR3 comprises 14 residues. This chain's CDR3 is CASSSRTSYNEQYF. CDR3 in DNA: TGTGCCAGCAGCAGCCGTACCTCGTACAATGAGCAGTACTTC.

The CDR3 DNA is TGTGCCAGCAGCCGAAGTGGCGGGATGTTCTGGAATGAGCAGTTCTTC. Translating it yields CASSRSGGMFWNEQFF. V and J are TRBV27 and TRBJ2-1; maybe TRBD2 (6 bases). Germline-derived CDR1 and CDR2 are MNHEY and SMNVEV (reference sequence). Trimming left V 6 bases short and J 7 bases short, with 22 bases between. The CDR3 totals 16 residues.